This record concerns one T cell receptor (beta chain) sequence. Its antigen specificity is not known. Base quality data are lacking; no much larger clone is found one base away. The sample originates from a study of beta chain features in type 1 diabetes (dated by TCRdb to the late 2010s). About the study as a whole: No differences in mean age, gender distribution, total cell number or subset yield were found between patients and healthy donors. A total of roughly 98,000,000 sorted cells were examined across all samples, and a strong correlation was observed between cell number per subset and RNA yield. The study compared TCRB repertoires of sorted circulating CD4+ T cell subsets between recently diagnosed type 1 diabetes patients and matched healthy donors. Whereas all 28 donors provided naive and central memory subsets, regulatory and stem cell-like memory subsets were isolated from just 8 patients and roughly eight healthy donors. The research as a whole found: Only small numbers of individuals were included in the HLA sub-analyses, which left unresolved whether HLA type had any influence on TCRB rearrangement. A moderate but significant shortening of TCRB CDR3 length was observed in type 1 diabetes patients in all four CD4+ subsets. Fewer insertions and more nucleotide deletions at VDJ recombination sites were observed in patients with type 1 diabetes, implying thymic rearrangement abnormalities. Sequencing cDNA rather than genomic DNA could over-represent highly expressing activated cells, although activation and CD3 levels did not differ between groups. PCR may preferentially amplify shorter templates, but because patient and control samples were amplified and corrected together, any resulting skew would affect both groups equally. The naive, central memory and regulatory TCRB repertoires appeared to resemble one another more closely among patients than among healthy donors.

V loses 3 bases, J loses 5 bases, and the germline ends lie 22 bases apart. The germline V gene specifies MGHRA as CDR1 and YSYEKL as CDR2. Spanning cysteine to phenylalanine, the CDR3 consists of 17 amino acids. Just CDR3 DNA is preserved here, 51 bases in frame from base 1. The High Capacity cDNA Reverse Transcription Kit was used to reverse transcribe all of the isolated RNA, meaning that expressed TCRB transcripts were what got sequenced. Deep immunoSEQ sequencing was performed on naive, central memory and regulatory T cell samples, with an average of roughly 3.5 million total reads per sample. After sorted cells were lysed in RLT buffer, RNA was extracted with DNase-treated RNeasy Micro or Mini kits, with the choice depending on cell number. Each cell subset was processed separately to prevent cross-contamination, with patient and healthy donor samples processed together. TCRB sequences were amplified from cDNA with the immunoSEQ multiplex PCR, producing 87-bp fragments spanning the CDR3 region. Sequencing of the amplicons was done on the Illumina HiSeq platform. In the paper's pipeline: PCR bias was corrected computationally using synthetic template baselines, and reads within Hamming distance 2 were collapsed, with unmergeable singletons discarded. Reads were aligned against IMGT to assign V, D and J genes, CDR3 length and insertions or deletions at six rearrangement sites. Within each subset, clonotype counts were normalized to the number of sorted cells before true diversity and Gini coefficients were calculated with the tcR R package. The overlap coefficient, calculated on TCRB nucleotide sequences, was used to quantify repertoire sharing. Out-of-frame TCRB sequences from naive cells were analyzed as a proxy for the pre-selection repertoire. TCRdb took this table from immuneACCESS and kept in-frame rearrangements with V and J called. Such tables lack part of the clones; where checked against another copy, unresolved V genes explain under half of the gap, and the rest is unexplained. V and J calls and clone size are as listed in that table; D and trimming were resolved from the DNA. Counted in this sample were 240,000 or so clones; just over 20% of them appeared once. Around 0.028% of the sample is in the top ten clones.

From each donor, a single peripheral blood sample of approximately 110 mL on average was drawn into heparinised tubes. A BD FACSAria II and a panel including CD45RO, CCR7, CD25, CD127, CD95 and CD27 were used to sort naive, central memory, regulatory and stem cell-like memory CD4+ T cells. Purity was above 95% for every sorted population. Right away, PBMCs were isolated by Lymphoprep density gradient centrifugation and were stained directly, with no culture step. So that batch effects would be minimized, each experiment stained and sorted samples in pairs, pairing one healthy donor with one patient.

Sequences were obtained from naive CD4+ T cells from blood. Sample cell subset or site, as interpreted from the label and publication: true naive CD4+ T cells. This clonotype was obtained from a woman aged 40-49 years with type 1 diabetes. The sequence is built from TRBV4-1 and TRBJ2-5; the D gene is perhaps TRBD2, from 6 matching bases. The DNA sequence reads TGCGCCAGCAGCCAGTCGTCCGGGTCCCCGGAGGGCGAGACCCAGTACTTC. Translated, it reads CASSQSSGSPEGETQYF.